This T cell receptor beta chain came from a study of CD8 T cells in Susac syndrome. The control group consisted of healthy donors matched for age and sex. FACS enriched CD8+ TEMRA cells, while bulk CD8+ and CD4+ were negatively isolated. This CDR3 is built from 12 residues. V was clipped by 6 bases and J by 8 bases, with 13 bases between them. CDR1 and CDR2 from the germline V gene are KGHSH and LQKENI. Random hexamers were used to reverse transcribe an amount of about 0.45 to 1 ug RNA. Amplification of TCR beta CDR3 by immunoSEQ multiplex PCR spanned 54 Vbeta and 13 Jbeta. Using its own MiXCR run on the immunoSEQ multiplex PCR reads, TCRdb lists one record per CDR3 protein. The repertoire holds about 200,000 distinct CDR3 sequences, roughly 96% seen once, with approximately 0.094% in the top ten.

The chain is built from TRBV18 and TRBJ1-1; D remains unclear. The source material was CD4+ T cells from PBMCs. The TCR sequence derives from a human donor in good health. DNA of the CDR3: TGTGCCAGCTCCTACGTATCCAGCGAAGCTTTCTTT. This encodes CASSYVSSEAFF.